This T cell receptor beta chain comes out of a study of CDR3 diversity in severe acne. TCRdb used MiXCR to reprocess the PCR reads, holding one entry per CDR3 protein. The data contain more than 80,000 distinct CDR3 sequences, 45% to 50% of them singletons. With 5 bases removed from V and 2 bases from J, the gap between germline ends came to 15 bases. CDR1 and CDR2 (germline): LNHNV, YYDKDF (reference sequence). This CDR3 spans 15 amino acids. The chain couples TRBV15 to TRBJ2-5, with D perhaps matching TRBD1 (6 bases). The TCR comes from a male donor with severe acne vulgaris. Sequences were obtained from blood. The CDR3 sequence: CATSGKDSEQETQYF. CDR3 nucleotides: TGTGCCACCAGCGGAAAGGACAGCGAACAAGAGACCCAGTACTTC.